The 13 T cell receptor beta chains in this list originate from one sample, sequenced in a study of T cell clonotyping in hematopoietic cell transplantation (dated by TCRdb to the early 2020s). Libraries were made using the immunoSEQ multiplex PCR assay. TCRdb provides this immuneACCESS table in a form limited to in-frame rearrangements. Some clones are lacking; in checked studies, under half of them reflect an unresolved V gene, and why the rest are absent is not known. The sample profile shows 16,000 or so clones; roughly 93% of them were found once. The ten largest clones capture less than 2% of the sample. The time point label, read with the paper, signifies: recipient sample about 28 days before transplant, after cytoreduction. Sequencing was performed on peripheral blood mononuclear cells, taken before stem cell transplant. These receptors all stem from a man younger than 30 with biphenotypic leukemia. Some clones in this sample may be carry-over from other donors' samples.

CDR3 protein: CASSLLGSANYGYTF. Here the CDR3 DNA reads TGTGCCAGCAGTTTGCTGGGGTCAGCTAACTATGGCTACACCTTC. This rearrangement joins TRBV27 to TRBJ1-2; D not resolved. The CDR3 totals 15 residues. The ends were cut back, 3 bases at V and 0 bases at J, with 11 bases in the middle. CDR1 is MNHEY and CDR2 is SMNVEV in the germline V gene (reference sequence).

The chain links TRBV19 to TRBJ1-6; TRBD1 agrees at 8 bases. The length of the CDR3 is 16 residues. V lost 0 bases to trimming and J lost 10 bases; unmatched junction nucleotides: 8. Germline lookup yields CDR1 LNHDA and CDR2 SQIVND (reference sequence). The CDR3: CASSIERTGWGSPLHF. CDR3 DNA sequence: TGTGCCAGTAGTATAGAAAGGACAGGGTGGGGGTCACCCCTCCACTTT.

The chain has TRBV10-1 and TRBJ1-1, with 10 bases fitting TRBD1. The trim removed 6 bases at V and 2 bases at J, leaving 9 bases unmatched. The CDR3 has 16 amino acids. CDR1 is WNHNN, CDR2 SYGVQD, per germline (reference sequence). The CDR3 region has the DNA TGCGCCAGCAGGATAAGACAGGGGGCCTTCAACACTGAAGCTTTCTTT. It translates to CASRIRQGAFNTEAFF.

This chain joins TRBV6-6 and TRBJ1-1, with a possible D match to TRBD1 (6 bases). Trimming removed 6 bases at V and 3 bases at J, with 14 bases between. Per germline, CDR1 MNHNY and CDR2 SVGAGI (reference sequence). The CDR3 is 14 amino acids. The DNA of the CDR3 is TGTGCCAGCAGCCCCGGGACAACCTACACTGAAGCTTTCTTT. It translates to CASSPGTTYTEAFF.

The chain employs TRBV2 and TRBJ2-7; D not resolved. CDR1 SNHLY and CDR2 FYNNEI come from the germline V gene. V was cut by 6 bases and J by 6 bases, with 9 bases left in between. CDR3 length: 11 amino acids. This chain's CDR3 is CASSPTGEQYF. CDR3 coding DNA: TGTGCCAGCAGCCCTACCGGCGAGCAGTACTTC.

The V gene is TRBV30, the J gene TRBJ2-7; 12 bases are shared with TRBD2. Germline V gives CDR1 GTSNPN, CDR2 SVGIG (reference sequence). V gave up 2 bases and J gave up 3 bases; unmatched junction bases: 8. The CDR3 extends over 16 amino acids. CDR3 in amino acids: CAWSLGLAGNGYEQYF. The CDR3 nucleotides read TGTGCCTGGAGTCTTGGACTAGCGGGGAATGGCTACGAGCAGTACTTC.

A single count supports this clone. The rearrangement uses TRBV5-6 and TRBJ1-5; D call uncertain. The CDR3 has 16 residues. V dropped 4 bases and J dropped 4 bases, with 18 bases sitting between them. Germline V gene data show CDR1 as SGHDT and CDR2 as YYEEEE. CDR3 in amino acids: CASSVGGLGKNQPQHF. The CDR3 DNA is TGTGCCAGCAGCGTAGGCGGCCTAGGCAAAAATCAGCCCCAGCATTTT.

This chain connects TRBV30 to TRBJ1-5, with D maybe TRBD1 (5 bases). V lost 5 bases and J 4 bases, leaving 15 bases between the germline ends. Germline V lookup: CDR1 GTSNPN, CDR2 SVGIG (reference sequence). The CDR3 runs to 14 residues. CDR3: CAWAGQGGNQPQHF. In nucleotides, the CDR3 is TGTGCCTGGGCGGGGCAGGGAGGTAATCAGCCCCAGCATTTT.

The chain uses TRBV6-1 and TRBJ1-2; a possible D gene is TRBD1 (6 bases). The germline V gene has CDR1 MNHNS and CDR2 SASEGT. V was cut by 5 bases and J by 7 bases, with 20 bases left in between. The CDR3 is made up of 15 amino acids. DNA of the CDR3: TGTGCCAGCAGTCCAGTTTTTGGGGGGCTCCGTGGCTACACCTTC. Translated, it gives CASSPVFGGLRGYTF.

This sequence joins TRBV25-1 and TRBJ1-2, with 8 bases aligning to TRBD1. Germline CDR1 is MGHDK and CDR2 is SYGVNS. This CDR3 has 15 residues. The junction had 10 bases not matched to a gene; V was cut back by 4 bases and J by 6 bases. As DNA, the CDR3 is TGTGCCAGCAGTGCGGACAGGGCGGCTTTACATGGCTACACCTTC. Protein sequence: CASSADRAALHGYTF.

The rearrangement joins TRBV7-2 to TRBJ2-7; TRBD2 is a possible D gene (5 bases). V shed 0 bases and J shed 1 base, with 13 bases lying between them. The CDR3 has 16 residues. Germline CDR1 is SGHTA and CDR2 is FQGNSA. The CDR3 nucleotides read TGTGCCAGCAGCTTAGCCGAGGGATCCAATTCCTACGAGCAGTACTTC. Protein sequence: CASSLAEGSNSYEQYF.

CDR3 in amino acids: CASLGYKNTEAFF. Written as DNA, the CDR3 is TGTGCCAGCCTGGGGTATAAGAACACTGAAGCTTTCTTT. The chain has TRBV2 and TRBJ1-1, with D hard to call. Looked up from germline, CDR1 is SNHLY and CDR2 is FYNNEI. Deletions cut 8 bases from V and 1 base from J, with 11 bases between. CDR3 length equals 13 residues.

This clone was detected only a few times. J is TRBJ2-7 and V is TRBV27; unclear D gene. CDR1 is MNHEY, CDR2 SMNVEV, per germline (reference sequence). CDR3 length equals 14 residues. The ends were cut back, 5 bases at V and 2 bases at J, with 13 bases in the middle. CDR3 in amino acids: CASSPSTQPYEQYF. The CDR3 DNA is TGTGCCAGCAGTCCATCCACTCAACCCTACGAGCAGTACTTC.